The clone carrying this TCR beta chain appeared once. Methods used by the authors: Reference gene primers were amplified, and this amplification served to estimate nucleated cell counts. This table comes from immunoSEQ multiplex PCR, and its TCRdb copy is limited to in-frame clones, with some not included. V and J calls plus clone size are reproduced from that table; the DNA served to infer D and trimming. This sample has some 310,000 clones, with more than 75% found just once. This entry belongs to a study of blood T cell repertoires in COVID-19. Study details: Donors in the United States, Italy and Spain gave samples during acute or convalescent COVID-19. T cells, B-cell-depleted T cells, or PBMCs supplied cDNA or gDNA.

Germline V CDR1 and CDR2: MGHRA, YSYEKL. The length of the CDR3 is 16 residues. V lost 8 bases and J lost 1, with 17 bases in between. Sequenced input: peripheral blood. The origin of this receptor is a man aged 50-59 years with active or convalescent COVID-19. V and J are TRBV4-1 and TRBJ2-2, with a tentative D call TRBD1 (5 bases). DNA for the CDR3: TGCGCCAGCCGACCTCTCTGGGGCCGGAACACCGGGGAGCTGTTTTTT. It encodes CASRPLWGRNTGELFF.